The T cell receptor (beta chain) described here comes from a study of T cell repertoires in cytomegalovirus infection. This CDR3 is built from 15 residues. Trimming cost V 4 bases and J 2 bases, with 14 bases left between them. Germline CDR1 reads SGHTA; CDR2 reads FQGNSA. TCRdb re-called the reads with MiXCR, one entry per CDR3 protein. The data show approximately 990,000 distinct CDR3 sequences, less than 40% seen once. In its sample, this clonotype was seen many times. Its antigen remains unknown. The V and J genes are TRBV7-2 and TRBJ2-5, with a tentative D call TRBD2 (6 bases). Sequenced material: cultured CD8+ T cells from PBMCs, taken from culture after CMV antigen stimulation. The sequence was obtained from a human donor in good health (CMV status not recorded). Some clones in this sample may be carry-over from other donors' samples. CDR3 protein: CASSSPLAIQETQYF. The CDR3 coding sequence is TGTGCCAGCAGCTCCCCCCTAGCGATACAAGAGACCCAGTACTTC. Variable domain in full (rest from reference TRBV7-2 and TRBJ2-5): GAGVSQSPSNKVTEKGKDVELRCDPISGHTALYWYRQSLGQGLEFLIYFQGNSAPDKSGLPSDRFSAERTGGSVSTLTIQRTQQEDSAVYLCASSSPLAIQETQYFGPGTRLLVL.